These T cell receptor beta chains were read from a single sample in a study of cytomegalovirus exposure and HLA in healthy donors. The table came from immunoSEQ multiplex PCR; TCRdb's copy has only in-frame clones and leaves some out. The profile shows 150,000 to 200,000 clones, around 80% of them singletons. The sequenced sample was PBMCs. The receptors derive from a woman aged 25 to 45 in good health and CMV-seropositive. The CDR3 runs from the conserved cysteine through the conserved F or W. Fields, in order: J gene, D gene, V gene, clone size, CDR3 protein, CDR3 DNA. The D gene is left open where the match is weak. Size tells how often a clone was seen (once, few, many) or the class of an expanded clone, and some rows leave it out.

J: TRBJ1-4; D: TRBD1; V: TRBV5-1; size: once; CDR3: CASSVGQGAIEKLFF; DNA: TGCGCCAGCAGCGTCGGACAGGGGGCGATTGAAAAACTGTTTTTT
J: TRBJ2-1; D: NA; V: TRBV13; size: NA; CDR3: CASSTSYNEQFF; DNA: TGTGCCAGCAGTACATCTTACAATGAGCAGTTCTTC
J: TRBJ1-5; D: NA; V: TRBV7-9; size: NA; CDR3: CASSLGPLEGNQPQHF; DNA: TGTGCCAGCAGCTTAGGTCCCTTGGAGGGCAATCAGCCCCAGCATTTT
J: TRBJ1-2; D: NA; V: TRBV7-2; size: NA; CDR3: CASSSRPVLNYGYTF; DNA: TGTGCCAGCAGCTCGCGGCCGGTTCTGAACTATGGCTACACCTTC
J: TRBJ1-5; D: NA; V: TRBV15; size: NA; CDR3: CATALEGRGNQPQHF; DNA: TGTGCCACGGCTCTTGAGGGAAGGGGCAATCAGCCCCAGCATTTT
J: TRBJ1-3; D: NA; V: TRBV7-6; size: NA; CDR3: CASSLDTHNSGNTIYF; DNA: TGTGCCAGCAGCTTAGACACGCACAACTCTGGAAACACCATATATTTT
J: TRBJ1-1; D: NA; V: TRBV9; size: few; CDR3: CASSPGGGEAFF; DNA: TGTGCCAGCAGCCCGGGAGGGGGGGAAGCTTTCTTT
J: TRBJ2-7; D: TRBD1; V: TRBV2; size: NA; CDR3: CASSQGYISYEQYF; DNA: TGTGCCAGCTCACAGGGGTATATCTCCTACGAGCAGTACTTC
J: TRBJ2-7; D: TRBD2; V: TRBV27; size: NA; CDR3: CASKYQRESYEQYF; DNA: TGTGCCAGCAAGTATCAGCGGGAGTCCTACGAGCAGTACTTC
J: TRBJ2-5; D: TRBD2; V: TRBV7-2; size: NA; CDR3: CASSRKVGLAGVRETQYF; DNA: TGTGCCAGCAGTCGAAAGGTGGGGCTAGCGGGAGTGCGGGAGACCCAGTACTTC
J: TRBJ2-6; D: TRBD1; V: TRBV19; size: NA; CDR3: CASSIGEGTGDGANVLTF; DNA: TGTGCCAGTAGTATCGGGGAAGGCACAGGGGATGGGGCCAACGTCCTGACTTTC
J: TRBJ1-1; D: NA; V: TRBV2; size: NA; CDR3: CASSVLGGANTEAFF; DNA: TGTGCCAGCAGTGTGTTGGGAGGAGCGAACACTGAAGCTTTCTTT
J: TRBJ2-7; D: NA; V: TRBV6-1; size: NA; CDR3: CASSAKREQYF; DNA: TGTGCCAGCAGTGCCAAGCGGGAGCAGTACTTC
J: TRBJ1-4; D: NA; V: TRBV25-1; size: NA; CDR3: CASSDPSGVGYEKLFF; DNA: TGTGCCAGCAGTGACCCAAGCGGGGTCGGTTATGAAAAACTGTTTTTT
J: TRBJ2-5; D: TRBD2; V: TRBV4-1; size: NA; CDR3: CASSRTTSGIETQYF; DNA: TGCGCCAGCAGCCGGACGACTAGCGGAATAGAGACCCAGTACTTC
J: TRBJ2-2; D: NA; V: TRBV5-1; size: NA; CDR3: CASAQDTGELFF; DNA: TGCGCCAGCGCGCAGGACACCGGGGAGCTGTTTTTT
J: TRBJ2-7; D: NA; V: TRBV28; size: NA; CDR3: CASSLGIAEQYF; DNA: TGTGCCAGCAGTTTGGGCATTGCCGAGCAGTACTTC
J: TRBJ2-7; D: TRBD1; V: TRBV4-1; size: NA; CDR3: CASSLGQGNYEQYF; DNA: TGCGCCAGCAGCCTGGGACAGGGGAACTACGAGCAGTACTTC
J: TRBJ2-3; D: NA; V: TRBV11-2; size: NA; CDR3: CASSLERGTDTQYF; DNA: TGTGCCAGCAGCCTTGAGCGAGGCACAGATACGCAGTATTTT
J: TRBJ2-6; D: TRBD2; V: TRBV19; size: NA; CDR3: CASSIERGAAGANVLTF; DNA: TGTGCCAGTAGTATAGAGCGGGGGGCGGCTGGGGCCAACGTCCTGACTTTC
J: TRBJ2-1; D: NA; V: TRBV7-9; size: NA; CDR3: CASSLARGPYNEQFF; DNA: TGTGCCAGCAGCTTAGCCAGGGGCCCCTACAATGAGCAGTTCTTC
J: TRBJ1-4; D: NA; V: TRBV6-1; size: NA; CDR3: CASSEGKIWGGEKLFF; DNA: TGTGCCAGCAGTGAGGGAAAGATATGGGGGGGGGAAAAACTGTTTTTT
J: TRBJ2-3; D: TRBD2; V: TRBV5-1; size: NA; CDR3: CASSSGTSGTTDTQYF; DNA: TGCGCCAGCAGCTCGGGGACTAGCGGGACCACAGATACGCAGTATTTT
J: TRBJ2-2; D: TRBD2; V: TRBV7-8; size: NA; CDR3: CASSLEIGLAGGELFF; DNA: TGTGCCAGCAGCTTAGAGATTGGACTAGCTGGTGGGGAGCTGTTTTTT
J: TRBJ2-7; D: NA; V: TRBV25-1; size: NA; CDR3: CASNGPGSPYEQYF; DNA: TGTGCCAGCAATGGACCAGGGTCTCCCTACGAGCAGTACTTC
J: TRBJ2-1; D: TRBD1; V: TRBV7-2; size: NA; CDR3: CASSFGRGSGEQFF; DNA: TGTGCCAGCAGCTTCGGCAGGGGGAGCGGTGAGCAGTTCTTC
J: TRBJ1-5; D: NA; V: TRBV19; size: few; CDR3: CASSQLEDQPQHF; DNA: TGTGCCAGTAGTCAGCTAGAAGATCAGCCCCAGCATTTT
J: TRBJ2-7; D: TRBD2; V: TRBV10-3; size: NA; CDR3: CAISPGLAGLGPSYEQYF; DNA: TGTGCCATCAGCCCGGGACTAGCGGGGCTTGGACCTTCCTACGAGCAGTACTTC
J: TRBJ2-1; D: NA; V: TRBV11-2; size: once; CDR3: CASSRQRSRGEQFF; DNA: TGTGCCAGCAGCCGACAGCGGTCCAGGGGTGAGCAGTTCTTC
J: TRBJ2-7; D: NA; V: TRBV7-2; size: NA; CDR3: CASSLGGAGEQYF; DNA: TGTGCCAGCAGCTTAGGCGGGGCGGGAGAGCAGTACTTC
J: TRBJ1-1; D: NA; V: TRBV6-5; size: few; CDR3: CASSYQKNTEAFF; DNA: TGTGCCAGCAGTTACCAGAAGAACACTGAAGCTTTCTTT
J: TRBJ2-1; D: NA; V: TRBV2; size: once; CDR3: CASSWTGGNEQFF; DNA: TGTGCCAGCAGCTGGACTGGAGGCAATGAGCAGTTCTTC
J: TRBJ2-6; D: NA; V: TRBV6-1; size: NA; CDR3: CASSATGSSSGANVLTF; DNA: TGTGCCAGCAGTGCCACAGGGTCCTCCTCTGGGGCCAACGTCCTGACTTTC
J: TRBJ1-2; D: NA; V: TRBV5-1; size: NA; CDR3: CASSYDSVYGYTF; DNA: TGCGCCAGCAGCTACGACAGCGTCTATGGCTACACCTTC
J: TRBJ2-1; D: TRBD1; V: TRBV6-1; size: NA; CDR3: CASREDRGAYNEQFF; DNA: TGTGCCAGCAGGGAAGACAGGGGCGCCTACAATGAGCAGTTCTTC
J: TRBJ2-2; D: NA; V: TRBV19; size: NA; CDR3: CASSNRDGGELFF; DNA: TGTGCCAGTAGTAACAGGGATGGTGGGGAGCTGTTTTTT